These 21 T cell receptor beta chains originate from one sample sequenced in a study of T cells after yellow fever vaccination. In TCRdb, the 5' RACE reads were re-called with MiXCR into one record per CDR3 protein. The data show roughly 520,000 distinct CDR3 sequences, just over 20% seen once. The specimen comprised PBMCs, sampled about 21 days after the first yellow fever vaccination. The origin of the receptors is a man aged 18-30 years who received the YFV17D yellow fever vaccine.

V gene TRBV11-2 combines with J gene TRBJ2-7; possible D gene TRBD1, 6 bases. Germline assignment: CDR1 SGHAT and CDR2 FQNNGV. V was shortened by 5 bases and J by 0 bases, with 20 bases between the two germline ends. The CDR3 is 17 amino acids. The CDR3 DNA is TGTGCCAGCAGCGCAATAGGGGCAGGGGAAGCCTCCTACGAGCAGTACGTC. Its translation: CASSAIGAGEASYEQYV.

The genes are TRBV7-9 and TRBJ2-3; D remains unclear. V was shortened by 0 bases and J by 7 bases, with 14 bases between the two germline ends. Per the germline V gene, CDR1 is SEHNR and CDR2 is FQNEAQ (reference sequence). The CDR3 consists of 15 residues. CDR3 sequence (DNA): TGTGCCAGCAGCTTAGCTCGGGCCGCGCTATATACGCAGTATTTT. This gives the protein CASSLARAALYTQYF. Filled out from reference TRBV7-9 and TRBJ2-3, the complete variable domain reads DTGVSQNPRHKITKRGQNVTFRCDPISEHNRLYWYRQTLGQGPEFLTYFQNEAQLEKSRLLSDRFSAERPKGSFSTLEIQRTEQGDSAMYLCASSLARAALYTQYFGPGTRLTVL.

There are a few counts of this clonotype. V gene TRBV5-1 combines with J gene TRBJ2-1; 13 bases match TRBD2. J gave up 0 bases and V 4 bases, and 7 bases lay outside the gene matches. Germline V lookup: CDR1 SGHRS, CDR2 YFSETQ. The CDR3 has 18 residues. The CDR3 bases are TGCGCCAGCAGCCCCCGACTAGCGGGGGGTTCCTCCTACAATGAGCAGTTCTTC. Its protein is CASSPRLAGGSSYNEQFF.

The table lists this clonotype with a few counts. This chain uses TRBV27 with TRBJ1-1, with 11 nucleotides matching TRBD1. Germline V gene lookup returns CDR1 MNHEY and CDR2 SMNVEV (reference sequence). The V and J ends lost 3 bases and 5 bases, in that order; junction bases with no gene match: 5. The CDR3 consists of 15 residues. CDR3 amino acids: CASSFGQGAGTEAFF. In DNA form, the CDR3 reads TGTGCCAGCAGTTTCGGACAGGGGGCAGGAACTGAAGCTTTCTTT.

The rearrangement uses TRBV4-3 and TRBJ2-5; 7 bases line up with TRBD1. CDR3 length equals 15 residues. CDR1 and CDR2 (germline): LGHNA, YSLEER. Unmatched junction bases numbered 6, after V lost 0 bases and J lost 5 bases. CDR3 sequence: CASSQDVGGRETQYF. The CDR3 DNA reads TGCGCCAGCAGCCAAGATGTAGGGGGCCGGGAGACCCAGTACTTC.

This clonotype turned up a few times. This rearrangement joins TRBV12-3 or TRBV12-4 to TRBJ1-5, with D possibly TRBD1 on 6 matching bases. The CDR3 length is 14 residues. With 4 bases removed from V and 7 bases from J, the gap between germline ends came to 14 bases. In DNA form, the CDR3 reads TGTGCCAGCAGTTGGACCCGGGGGCACCAGCCCCAGCATTTT. Translated: CASSWTRGHQPQHF.

The gene calls are TRBV10-2 and TRBJ2-3; no firm D call. V was cut by 7 bases and J by 1 base, with 21 bases left in between. CDR3 length equals 17 residues. CDR1 is WSHSY, CDR2 SAAADI, per germline. This CDR3 is CASTEWPGLSGTDTQYF. The CDR3 DNA sequence: TGCGCCAGCACAGAGTGGCCAGGTCTAAGTGGCACAGATACGCAGTATTTT.

In its sample, this clonotype was seen a few times. The chain combines TRBV7-6 with TRBJ1-6; D is unresolved. This CDR3 has 13 amino acids. Per germline, CDR1 SGHVS and CDR2 FNYEAQ. Trimming removed 2 bases at V and 7 bases at J, with 6 bases between. As DNA, the CDR3 is TGTGCCAGCAGCTTATCCCTCAATTCACCCCTCCACTTT. This encodes CASSLSLNSPLHF.

The chain carries TRBV6-2 or TRBV6-3 and TRBJ1-5; TRBD1 might be the D (5 bases). The germline CDR1 and CDR2 sequences are MNHEY and SVGEGT. V shed 8 bases and J shed 4 bases, with 15 bases lying between them. There are 14 residues in the CDR3. CDR3 amino acids: CASVGTLGNQPQHF. The CDR3, as DNA: TGTGCCAGCGTGGGGACTTTGGGGAATCAGCCCCAGCATTTT.

This clonotype was detected many times. This chain uses TRBV28 with TRBJ1-5; D is unclear. This CDR3 is built from 15 residues. The V end was cut by 7 bases, the J end by 2 bases, with 15 bases between. Germline V lookup: CDR1 MDHEN, CDR2 SYDVKM. The CDR3 region is CASTSGMEGNQPQHF. The CDR3 DNA reads TGTGCCAGCACCTCGGGAATGGAGGGCAATCAGCCCCAGCATTTT. Full variable domain (outside the CDR3, taken from reference TRBV28 and TRBJ1-5): DVKVTQSSRYLVKRTGEKVFLECVQDMDHENMFWYRQDPGLGLRLIYFSYDVKMKEKGDIPEGYSVSREKKERFSLILESASTNQTSMYLCASTSGMEGNQPQHFGDGTRLSIL.

Ten or more counts support this clonotype. The chain joins TRBV6-5 to TRBJ2-1; D gene ambiguous. The germline V gene encodes CDR1 MNHEY and CDR2 SVGAGI. V lost 0 bases and J lost 5, with 14 bases in between. The CDR3 extends over 16 amino acids. The CDR3 region is CASSYSTPATNNEQFF. CDR3 coding DNA: TGTGCCAGCAGTTACTCGACGCCAGCTACAAACAATGAGCAGTTCTTC.

The chain has TRBV7-2 and TRBJ1-5, with no clear D. The CDR3 spans 13 residues. Deletions cut 3 bases from V and 5 bases from J, with 8 bases between. Looked up from germline, CDR1 is SGHTA and CDR2 is FQGNSA. As DNA, the CDR3 is TGTGCCAGCAGCTTTGACCAGTATCAGCCCCAGCATTTT. Its translation is CASSFDQYQPQHF.

The V gene is TRBV6-4, the J gene TRBJ2-2, with 8 bases matching TRBD1. Germline V gives CDR1 MRHNA, CDR2 SNTAGT. The CDR3 loop spans 13 amino acids. V was clipped by 6 bases and J by 7 bases; unmatched bases: 4. The CDR3 here is CASRTGEIGELFF. In DNA form, the CDR3 reads TGTGCCAGCAGGACAGGGGAGATCGGGGAGCTGTTTTTT.

This clonotype was seen only a few times. This sequence joins TRBV12-3 or TRBV12-4 and TRBJ2-3, with D perhaps given as TRBD1 or TRBD2 (5 bases each). There are 16 residues in the CDR3. Trimming left V 7 bases short and J 0 bases short, with 17 bases between. The CDR3 region has the DNA TGTGCCAGCACCGAGGGGCCTTATACTAGCACAGATACGCAGTATTTT. Its protein is CASTEGPYTSTDTQYF.

This chain joins TRBV7-9 and TRBJ1-2; no firm D call. Looked up from germline, CDR1 is SEHNR and CDR2 is FQNEAQ (reference sequence). The CDR3 consists of 15 residues. V lost 1 base and J 0 bases, leaving 9 bases between the germline ends. Written as DNA, the CDR3 is TGTGCCAGCAGCTTAGGATCGGCGGCTAACTATGGCTACACCTTC. Translated: CASSLGSAANYGYTF.

This rearrangement joins TRBV4-1 to TRBJ2-1; D unresolved. The CDR3 has 17 amino acids. V shed 0 bases and J shed 0 bases, with 12 bases lying between them. The V gene's germline CDR1 is MGHRA and CDR2 YSYEKL. In DNA form, the CDR3 reads TGCGCCAGCAGCCAAGATAGGCAGAGAAGCTCCTACAATGAGCAGTTCTTC. Its protein is CASSQDRQRSSYNEQFF.

V and J are TRBV7-8 and TRBJ1-1, with D perhaps matching TRBD1 (6 bases). Trimming took off 5 bases at V and 0 bases at J, with 13 bases between the two ends. Germline loops: CDR1 SGHVS, CDR2 FQNEAQ. The CDR3 consists of 15 residues. The CDR3 DNA follows: TGTGCCAGCAGCCCCGGGGGGGCATTGAACACTGAAGCTTTCTTT. Amino acid sequence: CASSPGGALNTEAFF.

This clonotype has just a few counts. The gene calls are TRBV5-1 and TRBJ2-5, with a possible D match to TRBD2 (6 bases). This CDR3 region has 14 residues. V was pared by 2 bases and J by 1 base, with 9 bases between. Germline loops: CDR1 SGHRS, CDR2 YFSETQ. The CDR3 region is CASSFRLVQETQYF. CDR3 nucleotide sequence: TGCGCCAGCAGCTTTCGACTAGTCCAAGAGACCCAGTACTTC.

This clonotype was counted between two and nine times. The chain carries TRBV3-1 and TRBJ1-1, with 8 bases identical to TRBD1. CDR1 is LGHDT, CDR2 YNNKEL, per germline (reference sequence). The CDR3 extends over 12 amino acids. Trimming removed 6 bases from V and 11 bases from J; junction bases left unmatched: 8. The CDR3, as DNA: TGTGCCAGCAGTTATTGGACAGGGCAGGCTTTCTTT. It translates to CASSYWTGQAFF. Full variable domain (rest looked up from reference TRBV3-1 and TRBJ1-1): DTAVSQTPKYLVTQMGNDKSIKCEQNLGHDTMYWYKQDSKKFLKIMFSYNNKELIINETVPNRFSPKSPDKAHLNLHINSLELGDSAVYFCASSYWTGQAFFGQGTRLTVV.

The V call is TRBV7-3, the J call TRBJ2-3; D gene uncertain. The CDR3 sequence is 12 residues long. The germline V and J ends were trimmed by 4 bases and 6 bases, with 8 bases remaining between them. The germline CDR1 and CDR2 sequences are SGHTA and FQGTGA. The CDR3 reads CASSSTRDTQYF. CDR3 nucleotide sequence: TGTGCCAGCAGCTCCACCAGGGATACGCAGTATTTT.

V gene TRBV4-2 combines with J gene TRBJ1-3; D possibly corresponds to TRBD1 (5 bases). The CDR3 is 17 residues long. Germline assignment: CDR1 LGHNA and CDR2 YNFKEQ. With 1 base removed from V and 0 bases from J, the gap between germline ends came to 13 bases. Here the CDR3 reads CASSQVSGGGSGNTIYF. CDR3 coding DNA: TGTGCCAGCAGCCAAGTATCAGGCGGGGGCTCTGGAAACACCATATATTTT.